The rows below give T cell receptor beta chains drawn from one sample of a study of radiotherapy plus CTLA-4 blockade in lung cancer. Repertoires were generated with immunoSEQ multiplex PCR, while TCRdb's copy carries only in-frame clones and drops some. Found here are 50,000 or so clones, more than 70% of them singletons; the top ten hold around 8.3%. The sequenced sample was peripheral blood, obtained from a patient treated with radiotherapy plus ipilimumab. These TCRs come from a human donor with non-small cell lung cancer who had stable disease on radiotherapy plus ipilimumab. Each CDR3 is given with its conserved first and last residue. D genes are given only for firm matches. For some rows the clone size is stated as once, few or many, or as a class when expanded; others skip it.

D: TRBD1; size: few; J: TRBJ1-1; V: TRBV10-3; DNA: TGTGCCATCAGTGGGGGGACAGGGGGCCTGAACACTGAAGCTTTCTTT; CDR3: CAISGGTGGLNTEAFF
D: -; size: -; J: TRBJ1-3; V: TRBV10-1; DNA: TGCGCCAGCAGTGACGCGACCTCTGGAAACACCATATATTTT; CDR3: CASSDATSGNTIYF
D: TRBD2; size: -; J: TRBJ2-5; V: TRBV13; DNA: TGTGCCAGCAGCTTAATACTAGCGGGTCAAGAGACCCAGTACTTC; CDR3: CASSLILAGQETQYF
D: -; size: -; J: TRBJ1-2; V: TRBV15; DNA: TGTGCCACCAAAAAACTGACGGAGAACTATGGCTACACCTTC; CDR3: CATKKLTENYGYTF
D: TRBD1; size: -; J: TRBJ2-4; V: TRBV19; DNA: TGTGCCAGTAGTATCGGTACAGGGGTAGGTTCCAAAAACATTCAGTACTTC; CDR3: CASSIGTGVGSKNIQYF
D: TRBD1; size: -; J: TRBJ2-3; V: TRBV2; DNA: TGTGCCAGCAGTGAACGGGGACAGGGTGGTACAGATACGCAGTATTTT; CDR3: CASSERGQGGTDTQYF
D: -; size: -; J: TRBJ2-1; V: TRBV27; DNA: TGTGCCAGCAGTTTATTAGTTCATACCAACCCCTACAATGAGCAGTTCTTC; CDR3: CASSLLVHTNPYNEQFF
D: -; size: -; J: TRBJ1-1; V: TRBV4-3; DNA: TGCGCCAGCAGCCACAGGTCTGAGGGGGCTTTCTTT; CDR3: CASSHRSEGAFF
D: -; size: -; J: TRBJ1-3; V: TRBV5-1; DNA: TGCGCCAGCAGCCGGGAGGCACCCAGCTCTGGAAACACCATATATTTT; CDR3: CASSREAPSSGNTIYF
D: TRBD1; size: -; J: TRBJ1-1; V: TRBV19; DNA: TGTGCCAGTAGTATAGCCAGGGGGGTACTAACTGAAGCTTTCTTT; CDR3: CASSIARGVLTEAFF
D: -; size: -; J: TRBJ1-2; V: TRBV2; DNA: TGTGCCAGCACCTTCTTTACAGAGAACTATGGCTACACCTTC; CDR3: CASTFFTENYGYTF
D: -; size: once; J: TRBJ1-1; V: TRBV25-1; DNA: TGTGCCAGCAGTGCAGGGATCCTGAACACTGAAGCTTTCTTT; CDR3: CASSAGILNTEAFF
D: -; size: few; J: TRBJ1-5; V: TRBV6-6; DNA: TGTGCCAGCAGTACCGGGGGCGGACAGCCCCAGCATTTT; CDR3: CASSTGGGQPQHF
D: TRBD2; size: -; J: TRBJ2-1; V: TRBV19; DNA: TGTGCCAGTAGTGTTAGCGGGGGACGCTCCTACAATGAGCAGTTCTTC; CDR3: CASSVSGGRSYNEQFF
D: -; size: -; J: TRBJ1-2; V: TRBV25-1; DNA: TGTGCCAGCAGTGAATCGGGGACTCTAGCTAACTATGGCTACACCTTC; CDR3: CASSESGTLANYGYTF
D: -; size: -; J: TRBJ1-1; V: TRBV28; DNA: TGTGCCAGCAGTTTGGTGTTTGGTTTCGGGAGTACGGGCACTGAAGCTTTCTTT; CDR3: CASSLVFGFGSTGTEAFF
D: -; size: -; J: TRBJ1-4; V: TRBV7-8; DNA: TGTGCCAGCAGCCCAGCAGGTTGGGGGGATGAAAAACTGTTTTTT; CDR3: CASSPAGWGDEKLFF
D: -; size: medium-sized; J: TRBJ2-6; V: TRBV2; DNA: TGTGCCAGCAGTGACGTAGGCAGAACTTTTGGGGCCAACGTCCTGACTTTC; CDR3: CASSDVGRTFGANVLTF
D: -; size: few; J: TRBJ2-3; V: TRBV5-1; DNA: TGCGCCAGCAGCTTGCGGGATACGCAGTATTTT; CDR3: CASSLRDTQYF
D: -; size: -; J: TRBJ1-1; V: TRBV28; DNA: TGTGCCAGCAGGGCAGTAGTGAACACTGAAGCTTTCTTT; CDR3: CASRAVVNTEAFF
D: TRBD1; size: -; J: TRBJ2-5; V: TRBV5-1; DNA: TGCGCCAGCAGCCTCACCCCGGGACAGGGGGTTAAGACCCAGTACTTC; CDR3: CASSLTPGQGVKTQYF
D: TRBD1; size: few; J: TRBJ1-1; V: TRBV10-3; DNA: TGTGCCATCAGTCCGACAGGGGTTTCGCCTGAAGCTTTCTTT; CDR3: CAISPTGVSPEAFF
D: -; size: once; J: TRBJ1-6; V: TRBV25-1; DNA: TGTGCCAGCAGTACCGCGGGGAATTCACCCCTCCACTTT; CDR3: CASSTAGNSPLHF
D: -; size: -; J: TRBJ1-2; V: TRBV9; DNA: TGTGCCAGCAGCGTAGCTTTGGACGACTATGGCTACACCTTC; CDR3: CASSVALDDYGYTF
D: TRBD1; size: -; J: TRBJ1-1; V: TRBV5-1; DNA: TGCGCCAGCACTGGACAGGGTAGATGGCCGAACACTGAAGCTTTCTTT; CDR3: CASTGQGRWPNTEAFF
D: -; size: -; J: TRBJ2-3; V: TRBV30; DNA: TGTGCCTGGAGGCCGGGACATCCCACAGATACGCAGTATTTT; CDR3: CAWRPGHPTDTQYF
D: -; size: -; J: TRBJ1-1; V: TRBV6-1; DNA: TGTGCCAGCCCGACAGGCCCTGAAGCTTTCTTT; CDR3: CASPTGPEAFF
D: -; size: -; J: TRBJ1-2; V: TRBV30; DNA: TGTGCCTGGAGTAGCGGGGCAGGCGATGGCTACACCTTC; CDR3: CAWSSGAGDGYTF
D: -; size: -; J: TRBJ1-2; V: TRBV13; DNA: TGTGCCAGCAGCTATCGGACGGATAACTATGGCTACACCTTC; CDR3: CASSYRTDNYGYTF
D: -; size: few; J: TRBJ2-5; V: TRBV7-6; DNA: TGTGCCAGCAGCTTAGTTGGAGGACACCAAGAGACCCAGTACTTC; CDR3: CASSLVGGHQETQYF
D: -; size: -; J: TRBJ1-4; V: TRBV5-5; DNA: TGTGCCAGCAGATTGGGGGGCTCTAATGAAAAACTGTTTTTT; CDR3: CASRLGGSNEKLFF
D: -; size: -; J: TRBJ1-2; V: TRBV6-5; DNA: TGTGCCAGCAGTTACTCGGGCGGGGGCGGGGGGTATGGCTACACCTTC; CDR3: CASSYSGGGGGYGYTF
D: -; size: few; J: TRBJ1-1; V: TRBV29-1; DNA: TGCAGCGTTGGGCCCACCGTGGCAAGCATGAACACTGAAGCTTTCTTT; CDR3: CSVGPTVASMNTEAFF
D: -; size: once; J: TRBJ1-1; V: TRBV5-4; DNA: TGTGCCAGCAGCCGACGACAGGACCGCGCTGAAGCTTTCTTT; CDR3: CASSRRQDRAEAFF
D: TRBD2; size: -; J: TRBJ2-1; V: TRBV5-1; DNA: TGCGCCAGCAGCTTAGAGCGGGGGGGCCTCAATGAGCAGTTCTTC; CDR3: CASSLERGGLNEQFF
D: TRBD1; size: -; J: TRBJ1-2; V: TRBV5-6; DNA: TGTGCCAGCAGCTTGGAATCCCAGGGGGGCTATGGCTACACCTTC; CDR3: CASSLESQGGYGYTF
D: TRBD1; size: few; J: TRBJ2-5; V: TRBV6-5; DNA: TGTGCCCTAATTCCAGGGACAGGTGTTTTAGGGACCCAGTACTTC; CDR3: CALIPGTGVLGTQYF
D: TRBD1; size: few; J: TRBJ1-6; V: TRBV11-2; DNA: TGTGCCAGCAGGGGAGGTCGGGGACAGAATTCACCCCTCCACTTT; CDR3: CASRGGRGQNSPLHF
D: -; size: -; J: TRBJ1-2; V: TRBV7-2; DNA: TGTGCCAGCAGCTTGAAGGGGGGTTCTTATGGCTACACCTTC; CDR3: CASSLKGGSYGYTF
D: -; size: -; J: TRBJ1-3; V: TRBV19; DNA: TGTGCCAGTACTCCCAGACGGCCCTCTGGAAACACCATATATTTT; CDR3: CASTPRRPSGNTIYF
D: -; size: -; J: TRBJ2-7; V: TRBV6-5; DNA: TGTGCCAGCAGTTCCCCGGAAGGGGACAAATCCTACGAGCAGTACTTC; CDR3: CASSSPEGDKSYEQYF
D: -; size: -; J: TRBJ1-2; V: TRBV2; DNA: TGTGCCAGCGGTGGCTACACCTTC; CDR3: CASGGYTF
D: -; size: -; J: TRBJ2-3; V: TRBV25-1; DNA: TGTGCCAGCAGTGAATCCACCGGAGGGACACAAAGCACAGATACGCAGTATTTT; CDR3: CASSESTGGTQSTDTQYF
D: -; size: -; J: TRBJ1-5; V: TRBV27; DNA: TGTGCCAGCAGTTTATTAGGTCAGCCCCAGCATTTT; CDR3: CASSLLGQPQHF
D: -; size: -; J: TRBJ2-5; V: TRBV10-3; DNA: TGTGCCATCAGTGGTCATAACCAAGAGACCCAGTACTTC; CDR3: CAISGHNQETQYF
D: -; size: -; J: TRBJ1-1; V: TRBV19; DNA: TGTGCCAGTAGTAGGGCTCCAATTACTGAAGCTTTCTTT; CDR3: CASSRAPITEAFF
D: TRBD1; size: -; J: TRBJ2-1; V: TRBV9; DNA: TGTGCCAGCAGCCCCTGGGACAGGGAGGTCAATGAGCAGTTCTTC; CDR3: CASSPWDREVNEQFF
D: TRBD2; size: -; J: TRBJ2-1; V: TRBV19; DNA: TGTGCCAGTAGTATACTACCTAGCGGTAGCTCCTACAATGAGCAGTTCTTC; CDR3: CASSILPSGSSYNEQFF
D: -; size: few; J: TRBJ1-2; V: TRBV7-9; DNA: TGTGCCAGCAGCCGTTCCGGAGACTATGGCTACACCTTC; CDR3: CASSRSGDYGYTF
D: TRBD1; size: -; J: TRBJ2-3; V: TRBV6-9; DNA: TGTGCCAGCAGTAGGGGGACAGGGACCCGCACAGATACGCAGTATTTT; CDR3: CASSRGTGTRTDTQYF
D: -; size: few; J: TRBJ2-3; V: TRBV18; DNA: TGTGCCAGCTCACCTAGCACAGATACGCAGTATTTT; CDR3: CASSPSTDTQYF
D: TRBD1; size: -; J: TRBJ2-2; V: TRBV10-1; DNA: TGCGCCAGCAGTGAGGGGGGACAGGGGGTCTCCCACGGGGAGCTGTTTTTT; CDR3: CASSEGGQGVSHGELFF
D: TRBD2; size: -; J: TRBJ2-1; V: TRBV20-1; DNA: TGCAGTGCTTTGAGCGGGGTGGCCATCTTC; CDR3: CSALSGVAIF